Below, 23 T cell receptor beta chains from the same sample are listed, as sequenced in a study of blood T cell repertoires in COVID-19. Using immunoSEQ multiplex PCR, the repertoire was profiled, and TCRdb retains in-frame clones only, with some absent. The sample records roughly 74,000 clones, around nine tenths being singletons. The sample was peripheral blood. Every receptor here comes from a man aged 65 to 85 with active or convalescent COVID-19.

The chain recombines TRBV29-1 with TRBJ2-3, with D unclear. This CDR3 contains 12 residues. The V gene's germline CDR1 is SQVTM and CDR2 ANQGSEA. Trimming removed 4 bases at V and 4 bases at J, with 9 bases between. DNA for the CDR3: TGCAGCGTTGGAAGCAATGCAGATACGCAGTATTTT. Its translation: CSVGSNADTQYF.

The chain combines TRBV2 with TRBJ2-1, with D maybe TRBD1 (6 bases). From germline, CDR1 is SNHLY and CDR2 FYNNEI. The CDR3 has 15 amino acids. V lost 8 bases to trimming and J lost 1 base, with 15 bases between them. Here the CDR3 DNA reads TGTGCCAGCGCTGTGACAGGTGATTCCTACAATGAGCAGTTCTTC. Encoded protein: CASAVTGDSYNEQFF. Using reference TRBV2 and TRBJ2-1 for the parts outside the CDR3, the full variable domain is EPEVTQTPSHQVTQMGQEVILRCVPISNHLYFYWYRQILGQKVEFLVSFYNNEISEKSEIFDDQFSVERPDGSNFTLKIRSTKLEDSAMYFCASAVTGDSYNEQFFGPGTRLTVL.

V and J are TRBV11-2 and TRBJ1-1; no clear D gene. The germline gives CDR1 SGHAT, CDR2 FQNNGV. Trimming cost V 0 bases and J 1 base, with 9 bases left between them. There are 15 residues in the CDR3. CDR3 amino acids: CASSLEERRNTEAFF. The CDR3 nucleotides are TGTGCCAGCAGCTTAGAAGAACGGAGGAACACTGAAGCTTTCTTT.

The chain links TRBV5-1 to TRBJ2-3; D unresolved. The CDR3 contains 16 residues. CDR1 is SGHRS and CDR2 is YFSETQ in the germline V gene. V lost 4 bases, J lost 5 bases, and 20 bases lay in between. The CDR3 loop reads CASSPTSRLNQDTQYF. The CDR3 DNA sequence: TGCGCCAGCAGCCCCACAAGCAGGCTGAATCAAGATACGCAGTATTTT.

The chain links TRBV6-1 to TRBJ2-3; 7 bases agree with TRBD2. In germline, CDR1 is MNHNS, CDR2 SASEGT. There are 18 residues in the CDR3. V was clipped by 0 bases and J by 8 bases; unmatched bases: 17. CDR3 amino acids: CASSEARIVAGASPTQYF. CDR3 sequence (DNA): TGTGCCAGCAGTGAAGCGCGTATCGTAGCGGGTGCCTCCCCTACGCAGTATTTT.

V is TRBV19 and J is TRBJ2-4; 12 bases are a match to TRBD2. The CDR3 covers 15 residues. V lost 7 bases and J lost 8; bases outside the gene matches: 9. The germline CDR1 and CDR2 sequences are LNHDA and SQIVND (reference sequence). The chain's CDR3 is CASMETSGSGDIQYF. Written as DNA, the CDR3 is TGTGCCAGTATGGAGACTAGCGGGAGTGGGGACATTCAGTACTTC.

The V and J genes are TRBV6-6 and TRBJ2-3; maybe TRBD2 (5 bases). This CDR3 has 14 amino acids. Looked up from germline, CDR1 is MNHNY and CDR2 is SVGAGI (reference sequence). Deletions cut 5 bases from V and 7 bases from J, with 16 bases between. CDR3: CASSLERTRNTQYF. The CDR3 region has the DNA TGTGCCAGCAGTCTCGAAAGAACTAGGAATACGCAGTATTTT.

Only one count was recorded for this clone. The chain links TRBV30 to TRBJ1-5; 7 bases map to TRBD1. This CDR3 spans 13 amino acids. Germline V gene lookup returns CDR1 GTSNPN and CDR2 SVGIG (reference sequence). V lost 3 bases, J lost 4 bases, and 3 bases stayed unmatched. In nucleotides, the CDR3 is TGTGCCTGGAGCACGACAGGGAATCAGCCCCAGCATTTT. It translates to CAWSTTGNQPQHF.

The chain links TRBV6-5 to TRBJ2-7, with a tentative D call TRBD1 (6 bases). Germline CDR1 and CDR2: MNHEY and SVGAGI. The CDR3 has 15 residues. Trimming removed 9 bases at V and 5 bases at J, with 23 bases between. Here the CDR3 DNA reads TGTGCCAGGCAACGAACAGGGCGCCGAGTGGACGAGCAGTACTTC. Translation: CARQRTGRRVDEQYF.

This rearrangement joins TRBV5-6 to TRBJ2-1; the D gene is possibly TRBD2 (6 bases). The germline V gene has CDR1 SGHDT and CDR2 YYEEEE. V lost 4 bases to trimming and J lost 0 bases, with 17 bases between them. CDR3 length: 17 residues. The CDR3 sequence is CASSRMGHGGSYNEQFF. The CDR3 nucleotides are TGTGCCAGCAGCCGCATGGGGCACGGGGGCTCCTACAATGAGCAGTTCTTC.

The CDR3 DNA sequence: TGCGCCAGCAGACTTACGACCGGCGGGGGAGGGGGCTACACCTTC. Amino acid sequence: CASRLTTGGGGGYTF. The rearrangement uses TRBV5-1 and TRBJ1-2; TRBD1 is a possible D gene (5 bases). CDR3 length equals 15 residues. Trimming stripped 5 bases from V and 8 bases from J, with 22 bases between. Germline CDR1 is SGHRS and CDR2 is YFSETQ.

J is TRBJ2-7 and V is TRBV2; D unresolved. The CDR3 is made up of 13 amino acids. Germline CDR1 SNHLY, CDR2 FYNNEI. The V gene lost 1 base and the J gene lost 2 bases, with 6 bases spanning the gap. CDR3 sequence reads: CASSEVRAYEQYF. The CDR3 coding sequence is TGTGCCAGCAGTGAAGTCCGGGCCTACGAGCAGTACTTC. Combining the CDR3 with reference TRBV2 and TRBJ2-7 gives the whole variable domain EPEVTQTPSHQVTQMGQEVILRCVPISNHLYFYWYRQILGQKVEFLVSFYNNEISEKSEIFDDQFSVERPDGSNFTLKIRSTKLEDSAMYFCASSEVRAYEQYFGPGTRLTVT.

This clone came up a few times. The CDR3 sequence is CASTNRGAGYTF. The CDR3, as DNA: TGTGCCAGCACTAACCGGGGAGCTGGCTACACCTTC. The rearrangement joins TRBV6-6 to TRBJ1-2; D gene ambiguous. The V gene's germline CDR1 is MNHNY and CDR2 SVGAGI (reference sequence). Trimming stripped 7 bases from V and 7 bases from J, with 13 bases between. The CDR3 is 12 amino acids.

The V and J genes are TRBV20-1 and TRBJ2-5; no clear D gene. Trimming shortened V by 0 bases and J by 5 bases, and 4 bases separated the two germline ends. The germline V gene has CDR1 DFQATT and CDR2 SNEGSKA (reference sequence). The CDR3 is 11 residues long. CDR3 protein: CSARDLETQYF. In DNA form, the CDR3 reads TGCAGTGCTAGAGATCTCGAGACCCAGTACTTC.

The genes are TRBV9 and TRBJ2-5; 10 bases are shared with TRBD2. In germline, CDR1 is SGDLS, CDR2 YYNGEE. The CDR3 consists of 15 residues. The V and J ends lost 1 base and 2 bases, in that order; junction bases with no gene match: 2. The CDR3 loop reads CASSVLAGVQETQYF. The CDR3 nucleotides read TGTGCCAGCAGCGTACTAGCGGGGGTACAAGAGACCCAGTACTTC.

This chain uses TRBV5-1 with TRBJ2-3, with D unresolved. V was trimmed by 0 bases and J by 2 bases, leaving 7 bases between them. The CDR3 covers 14 residues. CDR1 is SGHRS and CDR2 is YFSETQ in the germline V gene. The DNA for the CDR3 is TGCGCCAGCAGCTTGGCCCTACTCACAGATACGCAGTATTTT. It encodes CASSLALLTDTQYF.

The rearrangement links TRBV4-1 to TRBJ2-7; 13 bases are a match to TRBD2. V was clipped by 2 bases and J by 3 bases; unmatched bases: 10. In germline, CDR1 is MGHRA, CDR2 YSYEKL. The CDR3 has 18 residues. CDR3 protein: CASSQYPGGTSGNYEQYF. The CDR3 coding sequence is TGCGCCAGCAGCCAATACCCTGGGGGGACTAGCGGGAACTACGAGCAGTACTTC.

The chain recombines TRBV14 with TRBJ2-2; D gene unclear. The CDR3 sequence is 17 residues long. Germline V gene lookup returns CDR1 SGHDN and CDR2 FVKESK. Trimming removed 1 base at V and 4 bases at J, with 16 bases between. The CDR3: CASSQGRGPISTGELFF. CDR3 DNA: TGTGCCAGCAGCCAAGGCCGAGGCCCGATATCCACCGGGGAGCTGTTTTTT.

The chain carries TRBV10-2 and TRBJ1-3, with 8 bases fitting TRBD1. CDR3 length: 19 residues. Trimming removed 4 bases from V and 8 bases from J; junction bases left unmatched: 22. Germline CDR1 and CDR2: WSHSY and SAAADI. DNA of the CDR3: TGCGCCAGCAGTGGACCCACGCCCCTCTCGGACAGGGCAAGGGACACCATATATTTT. Translated, it gives CASSGPTPLSDRARDTIYF.

V and J are TRBV6-6 and TRBJ1-1, with D unresolved. V was trimmed by 0 bases and J by 1 base, leaving 9 bases between them. In germline, CDR1 is MNHNY, CDR2 SVGAGI (reference sequence). The CDR3 spans 15 residues. In DNA form, the CDR3 reads TGTGCCAGCAGTTACTCGGCCTCCACGAACACTGAAGCTTTCTTT. Protein: CASSYSASTNTEAFF.

This clone was recorded only once. J is TRBJ2-3 and V is TRBV5-4; 7 bases map to TRBD1. The CDR3 loop spans 14 amino acids. Germline assignment: CDR1 SGHNT and CDR2 YYREEE (reference sequence). V dropped 2 bases and J dropped 6; count of bases not matched to a gene: 6. CDR3 loop: CASSLSRGPDTQYF. The DNA for the CDR3 is TGTGCCAGCAGCTTAAGTAGGGGGCCGGATACGCAGTATTTT.

The CDR3 here is CAVQGLAGGYEQYF. CDR3 in DNA: TGTGCCGTTCAGGGACTAGCGGGAGGGTACGAGCAGTACTTC. The gene calls are TRBV6-5 and TRBJ2-7; 16 bases match TRBD2. Per germline, CDR1 MNHEY and CDR2 SVGAGI. V shed 11 bases and J 4 bases; nucleotides not matched to a gene: 5. The CDR3 is 14 amino acids.

This clone came up many times. The chain has TRBV6-5 and TRBJ2-1, with 8 nucleotides matching TRBD1. The CDR3 contains 15 residues. V lost 6 bases, J lost 0 bases, and 4 bases stayed unmatched. Germline V CDR1 and CDR2: MNHEY, SVGAGI. This CDR3 is CASRATGGSYNEQFF. CDR3 bases: TGTGCCAGCAGAGCCACAGGGGGCTCCTACAATGAGCAGTTCTTC.